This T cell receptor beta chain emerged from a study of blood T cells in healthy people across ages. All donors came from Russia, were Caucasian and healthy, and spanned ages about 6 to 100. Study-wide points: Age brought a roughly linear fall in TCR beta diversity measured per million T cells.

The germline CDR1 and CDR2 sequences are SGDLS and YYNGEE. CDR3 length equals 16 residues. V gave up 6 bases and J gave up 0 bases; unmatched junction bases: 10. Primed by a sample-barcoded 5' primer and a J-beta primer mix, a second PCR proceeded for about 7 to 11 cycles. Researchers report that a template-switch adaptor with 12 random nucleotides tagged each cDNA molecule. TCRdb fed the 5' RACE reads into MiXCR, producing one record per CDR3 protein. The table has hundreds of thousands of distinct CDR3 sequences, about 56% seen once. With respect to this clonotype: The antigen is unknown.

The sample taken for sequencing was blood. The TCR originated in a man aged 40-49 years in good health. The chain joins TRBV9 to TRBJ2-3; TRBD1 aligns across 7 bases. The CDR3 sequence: CASTQGVAPSTDTQYF. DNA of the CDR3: TGTGCCAGCACCCAGGGGGTAGCCCCTAGCACAGATACGCAGTATTTT.